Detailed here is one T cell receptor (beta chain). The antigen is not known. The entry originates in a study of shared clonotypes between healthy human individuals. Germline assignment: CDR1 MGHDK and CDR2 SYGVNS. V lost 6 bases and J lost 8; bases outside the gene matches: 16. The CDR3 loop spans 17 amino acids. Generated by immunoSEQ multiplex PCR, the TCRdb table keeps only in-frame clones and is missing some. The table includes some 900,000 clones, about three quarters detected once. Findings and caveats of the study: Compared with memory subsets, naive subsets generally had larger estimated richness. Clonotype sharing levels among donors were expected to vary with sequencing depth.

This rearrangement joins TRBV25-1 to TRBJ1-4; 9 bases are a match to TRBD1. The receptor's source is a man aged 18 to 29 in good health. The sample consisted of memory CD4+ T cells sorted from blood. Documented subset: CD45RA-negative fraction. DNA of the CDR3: TGTGCCAGCAGCGACCGGGACAGGGTTTCCCTTAGGGAAAAACTGTTTTTT. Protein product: CASSDRDRVSLREKLFF.